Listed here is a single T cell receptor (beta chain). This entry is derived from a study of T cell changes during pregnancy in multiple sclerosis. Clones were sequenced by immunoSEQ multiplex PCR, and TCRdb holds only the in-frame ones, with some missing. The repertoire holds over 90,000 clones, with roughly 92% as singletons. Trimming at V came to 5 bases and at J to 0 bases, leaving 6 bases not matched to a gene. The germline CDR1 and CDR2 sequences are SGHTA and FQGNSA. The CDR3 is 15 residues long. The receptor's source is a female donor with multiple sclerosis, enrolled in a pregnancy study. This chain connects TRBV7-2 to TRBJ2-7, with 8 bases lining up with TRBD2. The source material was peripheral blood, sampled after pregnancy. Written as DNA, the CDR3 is TGTGCCAGCAGCCCCCAGCGGGGGCCCTCCTACGAGCAGTACTTC. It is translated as CASSPQRGPSYEQYF.